A single sample gave rise to the 29 T cell receptor beta chains below, sequenced in a study of CD8+ T cells in alopecia areata. RNA extraction and reverse transcription yielded cDNA as sequencing template. Generated by immunoSEQ multiplex PCR, the TCRdb table keeps only in-frame clones and is missing some. The sample yields 200,000 to 250,000 clones, roughly 57% seen once. The sequenced sample was CD4+ T cells sorted from blood, obtained at week 0. Source of these receptors: a human donor with alopecia areata.

The chain joins TRBV30 to TRBJ1-1, with unresolved D. The CDR3 contains 12 residues. V shed 5 bases and J shed 1 base, with 8 bases lying between them. The V gene's germline CDR1 is GTSNPN and CDR2 SVGIG (reference sequence). This chain's CDR3 is CAWGRQNTEAFF. CDR3 DNA: TGTGCCTGGGGCCGACAGAACACTGAAGCTTTCTTT.

The chain couples TRBV2 to TRBJ1-1; tentatively, D is TRBD1 (6 bases). The CDR3 has 11 amino acids. Trimming removed 7 bases from V and 11 bases from J, with 14 bases in between. CDR1 is SNHLY and CDR2 is FYNNEI in the germline V gene. The CDR3 bases are TGTGCCAGCATGGGACATCGGATGGCTTTCTTT. It translates to CASMGHRMAFF.

The chain recombines TRBV15 with TRBJ1-4; no reliable D call. V was clipped by 8 bases and J by 4 bases, with 11 bases between them. This CDR3 has 13 amino acids. Germline V lookup: CDR1 LNHNV, CDR2 YYDKDF (reference sequence). The DNA of the CDR3 is TGTGCCACCTCCTTCGGCCTTAATGAAAAACTGTTTTTT. It specifies CATSFGLNEKLFF.

This clone was seen a single time. This chain joins TRBV4-2 and TRBJ2-1, with 11 nucleotides matching TRBD2. With 1 base clipped from V and 6 bases from J, the junction kept 5 bases outside the gene matches. Germline V gene data show CDR1 as LGHNA and CDR2 as YNFKEQ. There are 16 residues in the CDR3. The CDR3 coding sequence is TGTGCCAGCAGCCAAGGAGTAGCGGGGGGGCTCAATGAGCAGTTCTTC. This gives the protein CASSQGVAGGLNEQFF.

On this clone itself: The same CDR3 arises from other DNA sequences in this sample as well. The rearrangement joins TRBV5-1 to TRBJ2-7; D is unresolved. V was shortened by 0 bases and J by 2 bases, with 9 bases between the two germline ends. This CDR3 is built from 14 residues. In germline, CDR1 is SGHRS, CDR2 YFSETQ. The CDR3 region has the DNA TGCGCCAGCAGCTTGGTAGCTGGCACCTACGAGCAGTACTTC. Its translation is CASSLVAGTYEQYF.

V and J are TRBV5-6 and TRBJ2-4; D uncertain. This CDR3 comprises 15 residues. Germline CDR1 is SGHDT and CDR2 is YYEEEE. V lost 4 bases and J 5 bases, leaving 16 bases between the germline ends. As DNA, the CDR3 is TGTGCCAGCAGCGACCTGACATCGTCCCAAAACATTCAGTACTTC. Residues: CASSDLTSSQNIQYF.

A few counts support this clone. The V gene is TRBV6-6, the J gene TRBJ2-7; D is possibly TRBD1 (6 bases). Trimming took off 2 bases at V and 2 bases at J, with 16 bases between the two ends. CDR3 length equals 16 residues. The germline V gene encodes CDR1 MNHNY and CDR2 SVGAGI (reference sequence). The CDR3 DNA is TGTGCCAGCAGTTACCAAAGCGACAGGAGAGCCTACGAGCAGTACTTC. This encodes CASSYQSDRRAYEQYF.

The genes are TRBV29-1 and TRBJ2-3; no reliable D call. The germline V gene encodes CDR1 SQVTM and CDR2 ANQGSEA. The CDR3 covers 14 residues. The ends were cut back, 4 bases at V and 3 bases at J, with 14 bases in the middle. This CDR3 is CSVGVLARTDTQYF. The CDR3 coding sequence is TGCAGCGTTGGTGTCTTGGCACGGACAGATACGCAGTATTTT.

The chain uses TRBV7-9 and TRBJ2-5, with TRBD1 matching 7 bases. V shed 2 bases and J 2 bases; nucleotides not matched to a gene: 5. This CDR3 comprises 15 residues. The V gene's germline CDR1 is SEHNR and CDR2 FQNEAQ (reference sequence). This CDR3 is CASSLRTGQQETQYF. In DNA form, the CDR3 reads TGTGCCAGCAGCTTAAGGACAGGCCAACAAGAGACCCAGTACTTC. The full variable domain, completed using reference TRBV7-9 and TRBJ2-5, is DTGVSQNPRHKITKRGQNVTFRCDPISEHNRLYWYRQTLGQGPEFLTYFQNEAQLEKSRLLSDRFSAERPKGSFSTLEIQRTEQGDSAMYLCASSLRTGQQETQYFGPGTRLLVL.

The sample holds one count of this clone. This chain connects TRBV19 to TRBJ1-2; perhaps TRBD1 as D (5 bases). Germline values: CDR1 LNHDA, CDR2 SQIVND (reference sequence). This CDR3 spans 13 amino acids. The ends were cut back, 9 bases at V and 5 bases at J, with 16 bases in the middle. The CDR3 loop reads CASRPGREYGYTF. The CDR3 nucleotides read TGTGCCAGCCGTCCGGGGCGAGAGTATGGCTACACCTTC.

The rearrangement joins TRBV30 to TRBJ1-4; D not resolved. V was pared by 3 bases and J by 5 bases, with 4 bases between. The length of the CDR3 is 11 residues. Germline V CDR1 and CDR2: GTSNPN, SVGIG (reference sequence). The CDR3 spells CAWSSNEKLFF. The DNA for the CDR3 is TGTGCCTGGAGCTCCAATGAAAAACTGTTTTTT.

The table lists this clone with a few counts. The chain is built from TRBV4-1 and TRBJ1-2, with TRBD1 matching over 8 bases. CDR1 and CDR2 from the germline V gene are MGHRA and YSYEKL. The CDR3 sequence is 14 residues long. V trimming: 3 bases; J trimming: 7 bases; junction bases outside the gene matches: 7. The DNA of the CDR3 is TGCGCCAGCAGCCAGATTCAGGGGGCGGGTGGCTACACCTTC. This sequence encodes CASSQIQGAGGYTF.

The rearrangement uses TRBV9 and TRBJ1-2, with D unresolved. The CDR3 loop spans 15 amino acids. Trimming cost V 0 bases and J 3 bases, with 12 bases left between them. CDR1 and CDR2 (germline): SGDLS, YYNGEE. Here the CDR3 reads CASSVVGSADYGYTF. The CDR3 bases are TGTGCCAGCAGCGTAGTTGGCTCTGCGGACTATGGCTACACCTTC.

The chain combines TRBV2 with TRBJ2-6; D might be TRBD2 (5 bases). The ends were cut back, 6 bases at V and 0 bases at J, with 12 bases in the middle. Germline V gene data show CDR1 as SNHLY and CDR2 as FYNNEI. The CDR3 totals 16 residues. The CDR3, as DNA: TGTGCCAGCAGGGGAGCCTTCAGCTCTGGGGCCAACGTCCTGACTTTC. This codes for CASRGAFSSGANVLTF.

The chain combines TRBV30 with TRBJ1-1, with D possibly matching TRBD1 (5 bases). Germline V CDR1 and CDR2: GTSNPN, SVGIG (reference sequence). The V end lost 4 bases, the J end lost 2 bases, and 17 bases lay between the germline ends. The CDR3 is 15 amino acids. CDR3 sequence reads: CAWTGFVGANTEAFF. CDR3 coding DNA: TGTGCCTGGACGGGGTTTGTAGGGGCCAACACTGAAGCTTTCTTT.

This clone came up a few times. This chain uses TRBV5-1 with TRBJ1-6; no firm D call. Germline CDR1 and CDR2: SGHRS and YFSETQ. The CDR3 is 15 amino acids. Trimming took off 1 base at V and 5 bases at J, with 10 bases between the two ends. The CDR3 DNA follows: TGCGCCAGCAGCTTGTCCGCAGTGGATAATTCACCCCTCCACTTT. Protein sequence: CASSLSAVDNSPLHF.

The chain uses TRBV5-1 and TRBJ2-5; 9 nucleotides agree with TRBD2. V lost 2 bases, J lost 3 bases, and 5 bases stayed unmatched. CDR1 is SGHRS, CDR2 YFSETQ, per germline. The CDR3 covers 15 residues. CDR3 residues: CASSFSGRVKETQYF. The DNA for the CDR3 is TGCGCCAGCAGCTTTAGCGGGAGAGTAAAAGAGACCCAGTACTTC.

The chain is built from TRBV30 and TRBJ1-1; D gene ambiguous. This CDR3 is built from 13 residues. Germline CDR1 and CDR2: GTSNPN and SVGIG (reference sequence). The V gene lost 3 bases and the J gene lost 6 bases, with 14 bases spanning the gap. In nucleotides, the CDR3 is TGTGCCTGGAGCCCGACGCGGCGCGCTGAAGCTTTCTTT. This codes for CAWSPTRRAEAFF.

The sample holds a few counts of this clone. This rearrangement joins TRBV29-1 to TRBJ1-1; 8 nucleotides agree with TRBD1. This CDR3 has 15 amino acids. The ends lost 5 bases at V and 7 bases at J; junction bases unmatched: 15. The germline V gene encodes CDR1 SQVTM and CDR2 ANQGSEA. CDR3 in amino acids: CSVMGPLQGASEAFF. In nucleotides, the CDR3 is TGCAGCGTTATGGGACCCCTGCAGGGGGCGAGTGAAGCTTTCTTT.

The J gene is TRBJ2-4, the V gene TRBV29-1; no firm D call. The CDR3 has 12 residues. Germline lookup yields CDR1 SQVTM and CDR2 ANQGSEA. The germline V and J ends were trimmed by 6 bases and 3 bases, with 9 bases remaining between them. CDR3 region: CSVRSDKNIQYF. The CDR3 nucleotides are TGCAGCGTCAGGAGTGACAAAAACATTCAGTACTTC.

The rearrangement uses TRBV29-1 and TRBJ1-1; D might be TRBD1 (5 bases). Germline V gene lookup returns CDR1 SQVTM and CDR2 ANQGSEA. V lost 4 bases, J lost 4 bases, and 16 bases lay in between. The CDR3 length is 14 residues. The CDR3 coding sequence is TGCAGCGTTGCCCAATCTCAGGGACCCACTGAAGCTTTCTTT. Amino acid sequence: CSVAQSQGPTEAFF.

This clone was counted between two and nine times. V and J are TRBV30 and TRBJ2-1, with 9 bases aligning to TRBD2. The CDR3 extends over 15 amino acids. V trimming: 3 bases; J trimming: 5 bases; junction bases outside the gene matches: 8. Germline-derived CDR1 and CDR2 are GTSNPN and SVGIG (reference sequence). For the CDR3, the DNA is TGTGCCTGGAGCCGCAAAGGACTAGCGAACAATGAGCAGTTCTTC. Translation gives CAWSRKGLANNEQFF.

This rearrangement joins TRBV6-5 to TRBJ2-2, with D hard to call. The CDR3 length is 13 residues. The germline CDR1 and CDR2 sequences are MNHEY and SVGAGI. V gave up 2 bases and J gave up 5 bases, with 6 bases separating them. In DNA form, the CDR3 reads TGTGCCAGCAGTTACGGGCGAACCGGGGAGCTGTTTTTT. Its translation is CASSYGRTGELFF.

The J gene is TRBJ1-2, the V gene TRBV14; 9 nucleotides agree with TRBD1. V shed 3 bases and J 7 bases; nucleotides not matched to a gene: 12. This CDR3 has 16 residues. CDR1 is SGHDN, CDR2 FVKESK, per germline. The DNA for the CDR3 is TGTGCCAGCAGCCATTGGGCAGAACAGGGGGCGCGTGGCTACACCTTC. The encoded protein is CASSHWAEQGARGYTF.

The chain has TRBV29-1 and TRBJ2-3; no clear D. There are 12 residues in the CDR3. Germline-derived CDR1 and CDR2 are SQVTM and ANQGSEA. The V end lost 4 bases, the J end lost 6 bases, and 11 bases lay between the germline ends. The CDR3 spells CSVVGIGDTQYF. The CDR3 nucleotides read TGCAGCGTTGTGGGAATAGGGGATACGCAGTATTTT.

The V call is TRBV9, the J call TRBJ2-2; D uncertain. Germline V lookup: CDR1 SGDLS, CDR2 YYNGEE. Trimming shortened V by 1 base and J by 3 bases, and 7 bases separated the two germline ends. The CDR3 has 14 residues. In nucleotides, the CDR3 is TGTGCCAGCAGCGTAATAACGGACACCGGGGAGCTGTTTTTT. This sequence encodes CASSVITDTGELFF.

V is TRBV29-1 and J is TRBJ1-1, with D possibly matching TRBD1 (5 bases). Germline CDR1 and CDR2: SQVTM and ANQGSEA. The V end lost 5 bases, the J end lost 5 bases, and 9 bases lay between the germline ends. CDR3 length equals 11 residues. Written as DNA, the CDR3 is TGCAGCGTTTCCTGGACAACTGAAGCTTTCTTT. Translated, it gives CSVSWTTEAFF.

A few counts support this clone. V usage is TRBV7-6 and J usage is TRBJ2-6; unclear D gene. This CDR3 is built from 15 residues. V lost 4 bases, J lost 4 bases, and 11 bases lay in between. CDR1 and CDR2 from the germline V gene are SGHVS and FNYEAQ. The CDR3 coding sequence is TGTGCCAGCAGCTGGATGGACGGCGGGGCCAACGTCCTGACTTTC. Protein: CASSWMDGGANVLTF.

The rearrangement joins TRBV27 to TRBJ2-6, with D possibly matching TRBD2 (5 bases). V lost 4 bases to trimming and J lost 0 bases, with 10 bases between them. Germline lookup yields CDR1 MNHEY and CDR2 SMNVEV (reference sequence). The CDR3 has 16 amino acids. The CDR3: CASSSAGRSGANVLTF. For the CDR3, the DNA is TGTGCCAGCAGTTCCGCGGGCCGCTCTGGGGCCAACGTCCTGACTTTC.